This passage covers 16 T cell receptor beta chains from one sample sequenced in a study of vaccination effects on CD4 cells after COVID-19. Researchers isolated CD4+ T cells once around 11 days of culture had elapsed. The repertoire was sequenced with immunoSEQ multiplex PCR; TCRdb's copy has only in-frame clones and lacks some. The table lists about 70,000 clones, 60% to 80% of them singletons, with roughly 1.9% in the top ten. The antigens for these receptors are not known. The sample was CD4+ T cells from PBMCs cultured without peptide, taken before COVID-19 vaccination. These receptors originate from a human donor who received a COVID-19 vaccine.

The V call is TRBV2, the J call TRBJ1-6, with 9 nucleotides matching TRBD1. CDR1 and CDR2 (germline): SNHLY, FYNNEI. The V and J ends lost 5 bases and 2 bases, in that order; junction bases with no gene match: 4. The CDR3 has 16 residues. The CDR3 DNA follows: TGTGCCAGCAGTTTACAGGGGGCTGCCTATAATTCACCCCTCCACTTT. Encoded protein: CASSLQGAAYNSPLHF.

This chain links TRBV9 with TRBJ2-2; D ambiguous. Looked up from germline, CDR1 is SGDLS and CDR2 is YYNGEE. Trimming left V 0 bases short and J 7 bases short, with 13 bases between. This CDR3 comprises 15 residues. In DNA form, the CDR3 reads TGTGCCAGCAGCGTAGGGGCGAACCTTGGCGGGGAGCTGTTTTTT. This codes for CASSVGANLGGELFF.

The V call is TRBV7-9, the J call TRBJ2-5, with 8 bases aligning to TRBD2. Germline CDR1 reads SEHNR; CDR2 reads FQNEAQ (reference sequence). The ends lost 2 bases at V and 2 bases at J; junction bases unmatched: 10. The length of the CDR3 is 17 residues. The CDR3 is CASSLPRGGLRQETQYF. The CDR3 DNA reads TGTGCCAGCAGCTTACCCCGGGGGGGGTTGAGGCAAGAGACCCAGTACTTC.

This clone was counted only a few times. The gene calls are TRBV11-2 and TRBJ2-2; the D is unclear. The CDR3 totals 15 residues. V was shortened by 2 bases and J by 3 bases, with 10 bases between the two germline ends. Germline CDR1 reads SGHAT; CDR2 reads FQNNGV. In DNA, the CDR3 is TGTGCCAGCAGCTTACGACAAAGGGACACCGGGGAGCTGTTTTTT. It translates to CASSLRQRDTGELFF.

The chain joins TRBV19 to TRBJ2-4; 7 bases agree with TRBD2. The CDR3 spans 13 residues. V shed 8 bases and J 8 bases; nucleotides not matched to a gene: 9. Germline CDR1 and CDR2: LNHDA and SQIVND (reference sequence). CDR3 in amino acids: CASGGRAEDIQYF. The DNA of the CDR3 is TGTGCCAGTGGGGGGAGGGCTGAGGACATTCAGTACTTC.

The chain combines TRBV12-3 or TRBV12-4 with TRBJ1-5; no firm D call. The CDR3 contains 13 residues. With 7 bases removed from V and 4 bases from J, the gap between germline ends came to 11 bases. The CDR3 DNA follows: TGTGCCAGCAATCGAGGTTTAAATCAGCCCCAGCATTTT. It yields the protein CASNRGLNQPQHF.

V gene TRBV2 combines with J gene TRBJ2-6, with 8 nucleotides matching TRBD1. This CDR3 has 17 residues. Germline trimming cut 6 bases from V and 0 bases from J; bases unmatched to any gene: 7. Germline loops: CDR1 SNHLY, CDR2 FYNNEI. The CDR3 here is CASRGGQDSSGANVLTF. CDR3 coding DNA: TGTGCCAGCAGGGGGGGACAGGACTCCTCTGGGGCCAACGTCCTGACTTTC. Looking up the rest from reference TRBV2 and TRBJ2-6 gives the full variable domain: EPEVTQTPSHQVTQMGQEVILRCVPISNHLYFYWYRQILGQKVEFLVSFYNNEISEKSEIFDDQFSVERPDGSNFTLKIRSTKLEDSAMYFCASRGGQDSSGANVLTFGAGSRLTVL.

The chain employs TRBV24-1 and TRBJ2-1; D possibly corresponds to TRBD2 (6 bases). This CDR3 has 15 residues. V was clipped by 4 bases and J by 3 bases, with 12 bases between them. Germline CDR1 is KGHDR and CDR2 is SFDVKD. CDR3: CATSEGTYIYNEQFF. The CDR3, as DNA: TGTGCCACCAGTGAAGGGACTTATATCTACAATGAGCAGTTCTTC.

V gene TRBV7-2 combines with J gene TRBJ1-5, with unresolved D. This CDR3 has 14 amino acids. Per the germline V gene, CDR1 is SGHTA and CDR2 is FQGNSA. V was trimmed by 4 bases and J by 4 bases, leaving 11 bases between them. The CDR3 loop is CASSSPTQNQPQHF. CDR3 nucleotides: TGTGCCAGCAGCTCCCCTACACAAAATCAGCCCCAGCATTTT.

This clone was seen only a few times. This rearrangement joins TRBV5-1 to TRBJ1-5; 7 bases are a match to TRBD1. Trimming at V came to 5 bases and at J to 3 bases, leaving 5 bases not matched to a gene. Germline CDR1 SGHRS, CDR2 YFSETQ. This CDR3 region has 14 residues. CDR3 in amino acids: CASRSGTDNQPQHF. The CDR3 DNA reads TGCGCCAGCAGATCCGGGACAGACAATCAGCCCCAGCATTTT.

CDR3: CASSVRDGIDTQYF. Here the CDR3 DNA reads TGCGCCAGCAGTGTCCGGGATGGGATAGATACGCAGTATTTT. The chain carries TRBV10-1 and TRBJ2-3; tentative D call: TRBD2 (5 bases). Germline CDR1 is WNHNN and CDR2 is SYGVQD (reference sequence). The CDR3 loop spans 14 amino acids. Trimming stripped 4 bases from V and 5 bases from J, with 13 bases between.

This chain's CDR3 is CAISEKSVYNSPLHF. CDR3 sequence (DNA): TGTGCCATCAGTGAGAAAAGCGTGTATAATTCACCCCTCCACTTT. The chain uses TRBV10-3 and TRBJ1-6; D not resolved. Per germline, CDR1 ENHRY and CDR2 SYGVKD. The V end was cut by 2 bases, the J end by 4 bases, with 9 bases between. This CDR3 spans 15 amino acids.

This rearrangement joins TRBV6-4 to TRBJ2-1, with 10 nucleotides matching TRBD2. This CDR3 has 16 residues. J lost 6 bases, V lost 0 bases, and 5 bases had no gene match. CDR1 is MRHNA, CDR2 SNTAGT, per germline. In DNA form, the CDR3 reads TGTGCCAGCAGTGACTCTATACTAGCGGGGATCAATGAGCAGTTCTTC. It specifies CASSDSILAGINEQFF.

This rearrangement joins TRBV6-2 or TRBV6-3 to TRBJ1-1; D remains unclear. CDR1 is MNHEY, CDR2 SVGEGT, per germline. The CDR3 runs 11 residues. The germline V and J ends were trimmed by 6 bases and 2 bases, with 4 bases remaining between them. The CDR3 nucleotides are TGTGCCAGCAGCCCTAACACTGAAGCTTTCTTT. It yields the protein CASSPNTEAFF.

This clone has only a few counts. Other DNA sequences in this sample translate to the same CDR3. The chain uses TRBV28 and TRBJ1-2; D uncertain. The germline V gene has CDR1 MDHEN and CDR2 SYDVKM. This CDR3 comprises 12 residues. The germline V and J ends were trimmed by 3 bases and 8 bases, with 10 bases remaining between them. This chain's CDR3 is CASSLGVSGYTF. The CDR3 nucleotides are TGTGCCAGCAGTTTGGGAGTATCCGGCTACACCTTC.

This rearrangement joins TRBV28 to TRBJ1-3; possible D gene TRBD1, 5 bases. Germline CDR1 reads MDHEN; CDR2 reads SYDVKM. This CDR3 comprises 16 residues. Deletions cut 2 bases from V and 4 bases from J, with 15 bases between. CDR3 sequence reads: CASSLMSKGRGNTIYF. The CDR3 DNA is TGTGCCAGCAGTTTAATGTCCAAGGGGAGGGGAAACACCATATATTTT.